A selection of T cell receptor beta chains follows, all from one sample in a study of blood T cell repertoires in COVID-19. Sequencing was performed with immunoSEQ multiplex PCR; in TCRdb, only in-frame clones are kept and a portion is missing. The sample shows some 98,000 clones, roughly 82% of them seen only once. Sequencing was carried out using peripheral blood. Receptor source: a man in his 70s with active or convalescent COVID-19. Both conserved end residues are part of each CDR3. A D gene is named only where the DNA matches it firmly. The size entry is marked missing in some rows and otherwise reads once, few, many or a size class.

v_gene	abundance	d_gene	j_gene	CDR3aa	CDR3nt
TRBV5-1	NA	TRBD2	TRBJ2-3	CASSSLAGGTDTQYF	TGCGCCAGCAGCAGCCTAGCGGGGGGCACAGATACGCAGTATTTT
TRBV6-5	NA	NA	TRBJ2-4	CASSSTGLAKNIQYF	TGTGCCAGCAGTTCCACAGGGCTAGCCAAAAACATTCAGTACTTC
TRBV11-3	NA	NA	TRBJ2-2	CASSYPPGRELFF	TGTGCCAGCAGCTACCCACCCGGTAGGGAGCTGTTTTTT
TRBV20-1	NA	NA	TRBJ1-2	CSARAYYGYTF	TGCAGTGCTAGGGCCTACTATGGCTACACCTTC
TRBV27	NA	TRBD1	TRBJ2-7	CASSLGGTGVREQYF	TGTGCCAGCAGTTTAGGCGGGACAGGGGTGCGGGAGCAGTACTTC
TRBV4-1	NA	NA	TRBJ2-3	CASSQQGTDTQYF	TGCGCCAGCAGCCAGCAGGGTACAGATACGCAGTATTTT
TRBV4-2	NA	NA	TRBJ1-1	CASSQVTETEAFF	TGTGCCAGCAGCCAAGTTACAGAGACTGAAGCTTTCTTT
TRBV6-1	once	TRBD2	TRBJ2-7	CASSEATPGLAGGYEQYF	TGTGCCAGCAGTGAAGCTACCCCGGGACTAGCGGGGGGCTACGAGCAGTACTTC
TRBV18	NA	TRBD1	TRBJ2-3	CASSLRDRGSTDTQYF	TGTGCCAGCTCACTCCGGGACAGGGGTAGCACAGATACGCAGTATTTT
TRBV2	NA	TRBD1	TRBJ1-3	CASSRQGLLSGNTIYF	TGTGCCAGCAGCCGACAGGGTTTACTCTCTGGAAACACCATATATTTT
TRBV9	NA	TRBD1	TRBJ1-1	CASSALTGAKVAFF	TGTGCCAGCAGCGCACTTACAGGGGCGAAAGTAGCTTTCTTT
TRBV9	few	NA	TRBJ1-2	CASSTRAEPYYGYTF	TGTGCCAGCAGCACGCGGGCCGAACCCTACTATGGCTACACCTTC
TRBV4-1	NA	TRBD1	TRBJ1-2	CASSHRQGGGYGYTF	TGCGCCAGCAGCCACAGACAGGGCGGTGGATATGGCTACACCTTC
TRBV24-1	few	NA	TRBJ2-3	CATSDPGGTAADTQYF	TGTGCCACCAGTGATCCGGGGGGGACAGCGGCAGATACGCAGTATTTT
TRBV13	once	NA	TRBJ1-3	CASSQPGRESNTIYF	TGTGCCAGCAGCCAGCCGGGCAGGGAAAGCAACACCATATATTTT
TRBV7-2	NA	TRBD1	TRBJ1-1	CASSLHQGAEAFF	TGTGCCAGCAGCTTACATCAGGGGGCGGAGGCTTTCTTT
TRBV11-2	NA	NA	TRBJ1-2	CASSRGGSNYGYTF	TGTGCCAGCAGCCGGGGGGGATCCAACTATGGCTACACCTTC
TRBV7-9	NA	TRBD2	TRBJ2-3	CASSLILAGLDTQYF	TGTGCCAGCAGCTTAATACTAGCGGGGTTGGATACGCAGTATTTT
TRBV7-3	few	NA	TRBJ2-2	CASSSQPRQGGGELFF	TGTGCCAGCAGCTCACAGCCCCGACAGGGAGGCGGGGAGCTGTTTTTT
TRBV6-1	NA	TRBD1	TRBJ2-7	CASSEEWTGIYEQYF	TGTGCCAGCAGTGAAGAATGGACAGGAATCTACGAGCAGTACTTC
TRBV6-2/TRBV6-3	NA	TRBD2	TRBJ2-7	CASSYQRGIDEQYF	TGTGCCAGCAGTTACCAGCGGGGGATCGACGAGCAGTACTTC
TRBV11-3	NA	NA	TRBJ2-2	CASSHQGAITGELFF	TGTGCCAGCAGTCACCAGGGTGCGATTACCGGGGAGCTGTTTTTT
TRBV6-1	NA	NA	TRBJ2-6	CASSTQGTGANVLTF	TGTGCCAGCAGTACCCAGGGAACTGGGGCCAACGTCCTGACTTTC
TRBV7-2	NA	TRBD1	TRBJ2-7	CASSGRTGSEQYF	TGTGCCAGCAGCGGCCGGACAGGGAGCGAGCAGTACTTC
TRBV7-9	NA	TRBD1	TRBJ1-6	CASSLYGLRTGYSPLHF	TGTGCCAGCAGCTTATATGGCCTTAGGACAGGCTATTCACCCCTCCACTTT
TRBV5-1	once	TRBD2	TRBJ2-2	CASSLGRGGPGTGELFF	TGCGCCAGCAGCTTGGGTCGGGGGGGCCCCGGCACCGGGGAGCTGTTTTTT
TRBV5-5	NA	NA	TRBJ1-5	CASSISDRNQPQHF	TGTGCCAGCAGCATTTCAGACAGAAATCAGCCCCAGCATTTT
TRBV11-2	NA	TRBD1	TRBJ2-2	CASSSQGITGELFF	TGTGCCAGCAGCTCACAGGGGATCACCGGGGAGCTGTTTTTT
TRBV6-5	once	NA	TRBJ1-5	CASSLAEGSNQPQHF	TGTGCCAGCAGCCTAGCGGAAGGGAGCAATCAGCCCCAGCATTTT
TRBV10-1	NA	TRBD2	TRBJ2-3	CASSDSGGPTDTQYF	TGCGCCAGCAGTGACAGCGGGGGACCCACAGATACGCAGTATTTT
TRBV5-4	NA	NA	TRBJ1-1	CASSLEQGFEAFF	TGTGCCAGCAGCTTGGAACAGGGCTTTGAAGCTTTCTTT
TRBV7-8	NA	TRBD2	TRBJ2-3	CASSLSRLAGGPDTQYF	TGTGCCAGCAGCTTAAGCAGACTAGCGGGGGGTCCAGATACGCAGTATTTT
TRBV7-2	NA	NA	TRBJ1-4	CASSLQGTANEKLFF	TGTGCCAGCAGCTTACAGGGGACGGCTAATGAAAAACTGTTTTTT
TRBV28	NA	TRBD2	TRBJ2-7	CASILRLAGGPSEQYF	TGTGCCAGCATCCTAAGACTAGCGGGGGGGCCCAGCGAGCAGTACTTC
TRBV2	NA	TRBD1	TRBJ1-5	CASNRGANQPQHF	TGTGCCAGCAACAGGGGAGCCAATCAGCCCCAGCATTTT
TRBV10-1	NA	NA	TRBJ2-3	CASSVRVGDTQYF	TGCGCCAGCAGTGTCCGCGTCGGAGATACGCAGTATTTT
TRBV10-2	NA	NA	TRBJ2-2	CASYRDTRTGELFF	TGCGCCAGCTACCGGGACACGAGGACCGGGGAGCTGTTTTTT
TRBV15	NA	NA	TRBJ2-7	CATGLQGSYEQYF	TGTGCCACCGGGCTACAGGGCTCCTACGAGCAGTACTTC
TRBV7-8	NA	NA	TRBJ1-1	CASSPSGGLMNTEAFF	TGTGCCAGCAGCCCCAGTGGTGGGCTAATGAACACTGAAGCTTTCTTT
TRBV12-5	NA	NA	TRBJ1-3	CASGLVIRVSSGNTIYF	TGTGCTAGTGGTTTGGTCATCAGGGTAAGCTCTGGAAACACCATATATTTT
TRBV7-6	NA	NA	TRBJ2-1	CASSPPPPGYFNEQFF	TGTGCCAGCAGCCCACCACCCCCAGGCTACTTCAATGAGCAGTTCTTC
TRBV5-1	few	NA	TRBJ2-7	CASSFLGAEQYF	TGCGCCAGCAGCTTCTTGGGAGCCGAGCAGTACTTC
TRBV7-9	many	TRBD2	TRBJ2-3	CASSSLGAGGTQDTQYF	TGTGCCAGCAGCTCGCTGGGAGCGGGGGGTACTCAAGATACGCAGTATTTT
TRBV24-1	NA	TRBD1	TRBJ2-7	CATIRTGGSKEQYF	TGTGCCACCATACGGACAGGGGGTTCGAAAGAGCAGTACTTC
TRBV6-6	NA	TRBD1	TRBJ1-6	CASSRQGLQEVHF	TGTGCCAGCAGCAGACAGGGACTTCAAGAGGTCCACTTT
TRBV6-2/TRBV6-3	NA	NA	TRBJ2-1	CASSYRANEQFF	TGTGCCAGCAGTTACCGAGCCAATGAGCAGTTCTTC
TRBV12-3/TRBV12-4	NA	NA	TRBJ1-2	CASTVTGGYTF	TGTGCCAGCACCGTGACGGGTGGCTACACCTTC
TRBV20-1	NA	TRBD1	TRBJ2-1	CSAQDRGEFF	TGCAGTGCTCAAGACAGGGGTGAGTTCTTC
TRBV7-2	NA	NA	TRBJ1-2	CASREGRSYGYTF	TGTGCCAGCAGGGAGGGACGGAGCTATGGCTACACCTTC
TRBV4-1	NA	TRBD1	TRBJ2-2	CASSQGTGINTGELFF	TGCGCCAGCAGCCAAGGGACAGGGATTAACACCGGGGAGCTGTTTTTT
TRBV18	NA	NA	TRBJ1-5	CASSPGTYSNQPQHF	TGTGCCAGCTCACCAGGGACTTATAGCAATCAGCCCCAGCATTTT